This paragraph reports one T cell receptor beta chain. This entry comes from a study of blood T cell repertoires in COVID-19. Using immunoSEQ multiplex PCR, the repertoire was profiled, and TCRdb retains in-frame clones only, with some absent. The sample shows about 80,000 clones, 88% of them seen only once. The CDR3 has 12 residues. Trimming removed 9 bases at V and 6 bases at J, with 15 bases between. Germline V gives CDR1 LNHDA, CDR2 SQIVND (reference sequence). Input material: peripheral blood. The chain links TRBV19 to TRBJ2-7, with a possible D match to TRBD1 (6 bases). This receptor was identified in a woman older than 75 with acute or convalescent COVID-19. CDR3 in DNA: TGTGCCAGCGCCCCGAGGGGGTCCGAGCAGTACTTC. Amino acids: CASAPRGSEQYF.